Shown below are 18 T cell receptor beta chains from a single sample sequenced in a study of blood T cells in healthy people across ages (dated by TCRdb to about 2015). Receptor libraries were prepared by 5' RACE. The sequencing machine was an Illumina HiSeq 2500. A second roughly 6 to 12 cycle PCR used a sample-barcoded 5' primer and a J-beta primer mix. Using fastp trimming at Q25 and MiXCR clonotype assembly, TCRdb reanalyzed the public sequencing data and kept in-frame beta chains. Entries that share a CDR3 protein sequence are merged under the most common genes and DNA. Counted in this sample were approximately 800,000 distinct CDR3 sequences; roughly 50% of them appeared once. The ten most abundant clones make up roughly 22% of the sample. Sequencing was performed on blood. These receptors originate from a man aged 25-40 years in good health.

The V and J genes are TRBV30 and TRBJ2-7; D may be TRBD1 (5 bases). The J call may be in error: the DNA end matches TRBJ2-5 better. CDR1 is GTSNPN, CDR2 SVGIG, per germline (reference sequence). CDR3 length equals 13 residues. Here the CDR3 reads CAWSGGSYETQYF. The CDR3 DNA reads TGTGCCTGGAGTGGGGGCAGTTACGAGACCCAGTACTTC.

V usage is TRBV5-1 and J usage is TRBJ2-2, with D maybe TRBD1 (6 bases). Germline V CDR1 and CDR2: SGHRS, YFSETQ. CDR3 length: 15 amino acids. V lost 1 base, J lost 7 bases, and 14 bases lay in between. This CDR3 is CASSLRQAQHGELFF. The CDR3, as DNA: TGCGCCAGCAGCTTGCGACAGGCACAACACGGGGAGCTGTTTTTT. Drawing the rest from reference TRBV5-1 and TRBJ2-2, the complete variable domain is KAGVTQTPRYLIKTRGQQVTLSCSPISGHRSVSWYQQTPGQGLQFLFEYFSETQRNKGNFPGRFSGRQFSNSRSEMNVSTLELGDSALYLCASSLRQAQHGELFFGEGSRLTVL.

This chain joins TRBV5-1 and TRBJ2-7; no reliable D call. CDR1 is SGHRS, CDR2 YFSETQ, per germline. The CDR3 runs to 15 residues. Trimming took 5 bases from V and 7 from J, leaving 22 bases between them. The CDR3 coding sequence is TGCGCCAGCAGAAGGGTCCCTTTTGCGGTCGATGAGCAGTACTTC. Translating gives CASRRVPFAVDEQYF.

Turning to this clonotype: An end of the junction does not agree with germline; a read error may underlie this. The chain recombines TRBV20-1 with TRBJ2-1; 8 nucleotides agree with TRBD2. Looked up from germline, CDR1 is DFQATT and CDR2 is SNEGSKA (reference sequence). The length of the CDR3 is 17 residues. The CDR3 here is CSATGLAGGSRTNGQFF. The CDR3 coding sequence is TGCAGTGCTACGGGACTTGCGGGGGGATCACGTACCAATGGGCAGTTCTTC.

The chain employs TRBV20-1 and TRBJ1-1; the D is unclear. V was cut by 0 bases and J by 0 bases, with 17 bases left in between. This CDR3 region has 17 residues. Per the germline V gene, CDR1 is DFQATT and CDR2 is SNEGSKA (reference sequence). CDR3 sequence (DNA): TGCAGTGCTAGAGATATCGGGGAGGCCTGGCTGAACACTGAAGCTTTCTTT. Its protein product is CSARDIGEAWLNTEAFF.

CDR3 loop: CASSQEDRASYNEQFF. CDR3 nucleotides: TGTGCCAGCAGCCAAGAAGACAGGGCTTCCTACAATGAGCAGTTCTTC. V gene TRBV4-2 combines with J gene TRBJ2-1; TRBD1 matches at 7 bases. There are 16 residues in the CDR3. The junction had 3 bases not matched to a gene; V was cut back by 0 bases and J by 1 base. Germline CDR1 reads LGHNA; CDR2 reads YNFKEQ.

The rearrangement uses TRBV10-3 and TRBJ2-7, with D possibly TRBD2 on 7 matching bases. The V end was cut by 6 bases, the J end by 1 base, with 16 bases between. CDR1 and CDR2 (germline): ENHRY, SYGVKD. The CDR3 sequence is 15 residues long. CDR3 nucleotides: TGTGCCATCAGGGGTTCGGGGGGCGCTTCCTACGAGCAGTACTTC. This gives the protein CAIRGSGGASYEQYF.

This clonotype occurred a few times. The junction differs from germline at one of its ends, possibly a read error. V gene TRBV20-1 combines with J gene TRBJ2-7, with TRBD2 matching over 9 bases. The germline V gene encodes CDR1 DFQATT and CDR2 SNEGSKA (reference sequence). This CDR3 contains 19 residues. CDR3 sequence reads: CSARSPTAASGVSSYEQYF. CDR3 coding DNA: TGCAGTGCTAGGTCCCCCACGGCGGCTAGCGGGGTGTCGTCCTATGAGCAGTACTTC.

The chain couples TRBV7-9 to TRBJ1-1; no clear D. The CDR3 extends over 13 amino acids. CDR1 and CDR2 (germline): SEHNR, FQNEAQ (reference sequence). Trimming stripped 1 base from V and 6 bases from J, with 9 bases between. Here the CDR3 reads CASSLVGFAEAFF. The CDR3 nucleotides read TGTGCCAGCAGCTTAGTAGGGTTTGCTGAAGCTTTCTTT.

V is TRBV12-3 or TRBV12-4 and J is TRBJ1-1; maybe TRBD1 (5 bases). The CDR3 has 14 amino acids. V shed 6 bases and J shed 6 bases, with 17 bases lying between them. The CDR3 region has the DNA TGTGCCAGCAGCCCCCGGTTGGGGGTCGCTGAAGCTTTCTTT. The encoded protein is CASSPRLGVAEAFF.

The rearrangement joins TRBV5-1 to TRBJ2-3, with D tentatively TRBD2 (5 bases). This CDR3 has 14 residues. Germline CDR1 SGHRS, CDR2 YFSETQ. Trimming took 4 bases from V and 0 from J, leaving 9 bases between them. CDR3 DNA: TGCGCCAGCAGCCCCGGGGAGAGCACAGATACGCAGTATTTT. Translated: CASSPGESTDTQYF.

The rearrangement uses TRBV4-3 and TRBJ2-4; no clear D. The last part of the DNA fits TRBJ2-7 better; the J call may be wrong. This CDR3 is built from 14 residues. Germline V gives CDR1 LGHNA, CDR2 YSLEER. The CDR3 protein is CASSQDESPYEQYF. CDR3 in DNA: TGCGCCAGCAGCCAAGATGAATCCCCTTACGAGCAGTACTTC.

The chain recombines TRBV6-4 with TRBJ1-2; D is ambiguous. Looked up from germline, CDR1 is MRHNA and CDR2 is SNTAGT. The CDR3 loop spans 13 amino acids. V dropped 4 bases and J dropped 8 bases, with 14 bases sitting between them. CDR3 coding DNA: TGTGCCAGCAGTGGCAGTCTCTTGAGGGGCTACACCTTC. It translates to CASSGSLLRGYTF.

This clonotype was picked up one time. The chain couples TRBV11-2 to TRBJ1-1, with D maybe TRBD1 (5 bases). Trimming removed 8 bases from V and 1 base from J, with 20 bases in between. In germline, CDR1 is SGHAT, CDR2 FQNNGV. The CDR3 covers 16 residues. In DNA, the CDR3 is TGTGCCAGCGGACCAATTCTGGGGCAGAGGAACACTGAAGCTTTCTTT. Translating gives CASGPILGQRNTEAFF.

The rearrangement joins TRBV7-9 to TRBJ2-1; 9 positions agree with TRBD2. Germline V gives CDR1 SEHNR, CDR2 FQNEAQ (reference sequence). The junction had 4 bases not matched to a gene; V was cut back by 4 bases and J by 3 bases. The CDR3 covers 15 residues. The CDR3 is CASSSGGGVYNEQFF. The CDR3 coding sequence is TGTGCCAGCAGCTCAGGCGGGGGGGTCTACAATGAGCAGTTCTTC.

CDR3 sequence (DNA): TGTGCCAGCAAAGAGGGACAGGGGTATGGCTACACCTTC. It is translated as CASKEGQGYGYTF. The rearrangement uses TRBV12-3 or TRBV12-4 and TRBJ1-2; 10 nucleotides match TRBD1. The CDR3 consists of 13 residues. Losses at the gene ends were 7 bases for V and 5 bases for J; bases not matched to a gene: 4.

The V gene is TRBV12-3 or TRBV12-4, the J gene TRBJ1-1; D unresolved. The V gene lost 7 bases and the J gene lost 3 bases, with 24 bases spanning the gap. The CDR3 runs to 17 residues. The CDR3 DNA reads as TGTGCCAGCACCTTTCGTAGGGATCCCGCTAGAGACACTGAAGCTTTCTTT. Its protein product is CASTFRRDPARDTEAFF.

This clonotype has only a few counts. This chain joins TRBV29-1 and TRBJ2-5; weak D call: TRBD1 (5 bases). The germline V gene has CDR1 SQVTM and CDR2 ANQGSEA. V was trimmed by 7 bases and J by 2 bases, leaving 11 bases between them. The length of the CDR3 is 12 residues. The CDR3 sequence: CSGRQSQETQYF. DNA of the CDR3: TGCAGCGGGAGACAGAGTCAAGAGACCCAGTACTTC.